The clone carrying this TCR beta chain was seen more than once but under ten times. The antigen is unknown. Germline CDR1 LGHDT, CDR2 YNNKEL (reference sequence). The CDR3 consists of 12 residues. The ends were cut back, 1 base at V and 9 bases at J, with 6 bases in the middle. As to time point: newly diagnosed GD, antithyroid drugs for less than 3 months. The TCR library was made from RNA extracted from PBMCs. This specimen belongs to a study of regulatory T cells in long-lasting Graves disease. Overall study findings and caveats: Favoring TRBV28, TRBJ1-2 and TRBJ2-5 was a feature seen in persistent disease.

Arm-PCR of CDR3 regions and iRepertoire HTBI primers were the basis on which TCR beta libraries were built. As handled by the study authors: Samples jointly harbored about 63 TRBV and 14 TRBJ segments. Each CDR3 protein gets one entry after TCRdb re-called the multiplex PCR reads with MiXCR. The V and J calls shown here were made by TCRdb, not taken from the authors' results. Of fewer than 650,000 distinct CDR3 sequences detected, about 15% appear once; the ten largest clones hold about 17%. This same sample was also part of a study on T cells in Graves' hyperthyroidism and ophthalmopathy. As that study records: The diagnoses drew upon clinical symptoms, serum thyroxine and TRAb, thyroid ultrasound and orbital computed tomography. The TCR CDR3 was amplified in a first-round RT-PCR using the HTBI primer set.

The chain combines TRBV3-1 with TRBJ2-2; D is undetermined. Specimen: peripheral blood mononuclear cells (PBMCs), collected at new diagnosis, from a patient treated with antithyroid drugs. This TCR was recovered from a woman aged 25-40 years with Graves disease. The CDR3 spells CASSQVMWELFF. Here the CDR3 DNA reads TGTGCCAGCAGCCAAGTCATGTGGGAGCTGTTTTTT.